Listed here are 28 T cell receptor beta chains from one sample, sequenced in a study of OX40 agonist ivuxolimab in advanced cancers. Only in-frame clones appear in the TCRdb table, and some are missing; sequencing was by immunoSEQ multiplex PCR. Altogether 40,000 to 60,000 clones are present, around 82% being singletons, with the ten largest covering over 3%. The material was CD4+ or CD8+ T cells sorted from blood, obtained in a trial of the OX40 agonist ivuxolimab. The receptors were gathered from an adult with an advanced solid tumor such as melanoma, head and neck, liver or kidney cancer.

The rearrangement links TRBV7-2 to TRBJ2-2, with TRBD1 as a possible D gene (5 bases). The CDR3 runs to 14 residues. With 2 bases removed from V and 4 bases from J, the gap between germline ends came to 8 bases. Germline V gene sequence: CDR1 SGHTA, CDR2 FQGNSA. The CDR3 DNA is TGTGCCAGCAGCTTACTAGGGGTCACCGGGGAGCTGTTTTTT. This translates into CASSLLGVTGELFF.

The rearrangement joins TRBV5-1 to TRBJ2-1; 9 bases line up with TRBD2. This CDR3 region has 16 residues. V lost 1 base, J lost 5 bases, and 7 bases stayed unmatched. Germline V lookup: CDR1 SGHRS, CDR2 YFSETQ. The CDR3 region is CASSLPGTSIDNEQFF. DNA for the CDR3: TGCGCCAGCAGCTTGCCCGGGACTAGCATTGACAATGAGCAGTTCTTC.

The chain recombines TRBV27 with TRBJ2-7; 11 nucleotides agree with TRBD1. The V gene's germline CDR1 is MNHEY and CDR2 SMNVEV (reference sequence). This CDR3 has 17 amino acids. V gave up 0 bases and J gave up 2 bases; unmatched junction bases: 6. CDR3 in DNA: TGTGCCAGCAGTTTATCGGCTGGGACAGGGGGAACCTACGAGCAGTACTTC. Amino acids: CASSLSAGTGGTYEQYF.

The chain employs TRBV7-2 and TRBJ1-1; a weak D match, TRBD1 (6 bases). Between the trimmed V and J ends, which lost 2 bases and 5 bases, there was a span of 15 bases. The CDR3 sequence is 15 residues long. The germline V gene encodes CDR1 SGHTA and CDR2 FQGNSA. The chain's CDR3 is CASSLSGGVRTEAFF. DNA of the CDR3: TGTGCCAGCAGCTTAAGTGGGGGCGTGAGGACTGAAGCTTTCTTT.

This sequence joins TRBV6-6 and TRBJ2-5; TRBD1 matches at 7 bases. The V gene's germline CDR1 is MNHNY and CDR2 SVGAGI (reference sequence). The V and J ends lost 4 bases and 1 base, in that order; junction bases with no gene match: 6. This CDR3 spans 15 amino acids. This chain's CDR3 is CASSSPGQPQETQYF. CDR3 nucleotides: TGTGCCAGCAGTTCCCCGGGACAGCCCCAAGAGACCCAGTACTTC.

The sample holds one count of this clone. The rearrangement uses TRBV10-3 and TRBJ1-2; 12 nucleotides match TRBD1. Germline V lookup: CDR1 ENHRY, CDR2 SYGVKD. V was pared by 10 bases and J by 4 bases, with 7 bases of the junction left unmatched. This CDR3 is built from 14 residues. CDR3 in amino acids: CASQGQGAFYGYTF. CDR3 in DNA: TGTGCCAGCCAGGGACAGGGGGCTTTCTATGGCTACACCTTC.

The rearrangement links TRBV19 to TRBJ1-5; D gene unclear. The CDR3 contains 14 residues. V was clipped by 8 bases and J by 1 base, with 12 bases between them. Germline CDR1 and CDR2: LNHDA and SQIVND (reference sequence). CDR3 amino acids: CASRAPGSNQPQHF. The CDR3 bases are TGTGCCAGTCGTGCCCCGGGGAGCAATCAGCCCCAGCATTTT.

The CDR3 coding sequence is TGTGCCAGCAGTGACCCGCTGGGGTACGAGCAGTACTTC. As protein: CASSDPLGYEQYF. This chain joins TRBV2 and TRBJ2-7; no firm D call. The CDR3 spans 13 residues. Per the germline V gene, CDR1 is SNHLY and CDR2 is FYNNEI. Trimming removed 3 bases at V and 4 bases at J, with 10 bases between.

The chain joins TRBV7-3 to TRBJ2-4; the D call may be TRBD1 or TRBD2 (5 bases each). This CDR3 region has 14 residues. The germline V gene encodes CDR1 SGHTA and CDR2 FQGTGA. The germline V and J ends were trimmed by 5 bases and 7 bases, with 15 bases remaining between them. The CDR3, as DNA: TGTGCCAGCAGCCTCCAGGGACCATGGAACATTCAGTACTTC. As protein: CASSLQGPWNIQYF.

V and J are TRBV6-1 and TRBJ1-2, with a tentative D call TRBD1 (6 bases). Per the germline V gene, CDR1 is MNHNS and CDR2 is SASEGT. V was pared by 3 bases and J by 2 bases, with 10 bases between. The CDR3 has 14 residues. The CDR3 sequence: CASSEGGLNYGYTF. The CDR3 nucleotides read TGTGCCAGCAGTGAGGGGGGCCTCAACTATGGCTACACCTTC.

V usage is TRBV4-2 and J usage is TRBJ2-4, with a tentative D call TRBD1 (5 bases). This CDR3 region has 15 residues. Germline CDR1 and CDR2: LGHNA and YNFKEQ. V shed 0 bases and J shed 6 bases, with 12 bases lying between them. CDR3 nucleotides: TGTGCCAGCAGCCAAGATCGGCAGGGAAGAAACATTCAGTACTTC. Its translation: CASSQDRQGRNIQYF.

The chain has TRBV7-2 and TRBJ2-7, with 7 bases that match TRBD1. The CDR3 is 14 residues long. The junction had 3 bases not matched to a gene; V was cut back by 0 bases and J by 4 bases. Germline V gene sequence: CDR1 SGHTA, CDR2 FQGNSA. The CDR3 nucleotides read TGTGCCAGCAGCTTAGCGGGACAGAAATACGAGCAGTACTTC. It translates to CASSLAGQKYEQYF.

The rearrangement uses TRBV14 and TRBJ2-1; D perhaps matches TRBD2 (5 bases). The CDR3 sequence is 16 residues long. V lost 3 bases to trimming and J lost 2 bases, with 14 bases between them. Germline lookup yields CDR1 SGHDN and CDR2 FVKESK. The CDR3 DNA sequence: TGTGCCAGCAGCCAGCATACTAGTTTCACCTACAATGAGCAGTTCTTC. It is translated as CASSQHTSFTYNEQFF.

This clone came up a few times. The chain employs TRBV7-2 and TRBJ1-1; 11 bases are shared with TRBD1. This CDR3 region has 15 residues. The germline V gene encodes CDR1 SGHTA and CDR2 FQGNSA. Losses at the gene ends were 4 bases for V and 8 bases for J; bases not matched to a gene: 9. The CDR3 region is CASSWPGQGVTEAFF. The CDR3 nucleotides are TGTGCCAGCAGCTGGCCGGGACAGGGGGTAACGGAAGCTTTCTTT. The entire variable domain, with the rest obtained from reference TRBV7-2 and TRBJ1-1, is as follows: GAGVSQSPSNKVTEKGKDVELRCDPISGHTALYWYRQSLGQGLEFLIYFQGNSAPDKSGLPSDRFSAERTGGSVSTLTIQRTQQEDSAVYLCASSWPGQGVTEAFFGQGTRLTVV.

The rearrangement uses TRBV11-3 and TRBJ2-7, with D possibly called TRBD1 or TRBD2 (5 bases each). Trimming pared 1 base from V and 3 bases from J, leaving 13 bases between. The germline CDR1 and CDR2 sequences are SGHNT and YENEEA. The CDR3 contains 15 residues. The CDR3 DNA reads TGTGCCAGCAGCTTAGCCGGGGACCAACGCTACGAGCAGTACTTC. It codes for CASSLAGDQRYEQYF.

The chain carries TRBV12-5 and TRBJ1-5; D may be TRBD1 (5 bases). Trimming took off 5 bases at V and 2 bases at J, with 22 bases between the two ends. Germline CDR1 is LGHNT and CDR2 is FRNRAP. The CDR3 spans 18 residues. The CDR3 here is CASGPIGREGRGNQPQHF. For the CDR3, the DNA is TGTGCTAGTGGTCCAATTGGGCGAGAGGGGAGAGGCAATCAGCCCCAGCATTTT.

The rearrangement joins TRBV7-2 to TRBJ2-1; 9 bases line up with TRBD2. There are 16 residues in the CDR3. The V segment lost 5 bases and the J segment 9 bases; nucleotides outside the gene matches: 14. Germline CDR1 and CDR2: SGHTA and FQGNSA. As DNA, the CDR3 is TGTGCCAGCAGCCCCCTCCCGAGCGGGGGGACGGGTGAGCAGTTCTTC. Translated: CASSPLPSGGTGEQFF.

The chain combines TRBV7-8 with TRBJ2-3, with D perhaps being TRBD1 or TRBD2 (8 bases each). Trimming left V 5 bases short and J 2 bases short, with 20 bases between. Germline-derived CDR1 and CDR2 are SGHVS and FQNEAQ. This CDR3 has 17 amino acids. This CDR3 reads CASSPQGAGGPTDTQYF. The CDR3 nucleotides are TGTGCCAGCAGCCCGCAGGGGGCGGGGGGCCCCACAGATACGCAGTATTTT. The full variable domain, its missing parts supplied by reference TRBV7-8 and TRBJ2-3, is GAGVSQSPRYKVAKRGQDVALRCDPISGHVSLFWYQQALGQGPEFLTYFQNEAQLDKSGLPSDRFFAERPEGSVSTLKIQRTQQEDSAVYLCASSPQGAGGPTDTQYFGPGTRLTVL.

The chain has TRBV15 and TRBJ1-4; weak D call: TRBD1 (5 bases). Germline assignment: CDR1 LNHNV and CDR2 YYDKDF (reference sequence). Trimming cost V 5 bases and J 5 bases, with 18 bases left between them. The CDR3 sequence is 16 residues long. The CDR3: CATSWGRRTENEKLFF. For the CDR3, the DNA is TGTGCCACCAGCTGGGGCCGGAGGACGGAGAATGAAAAACTGTTTTTT.

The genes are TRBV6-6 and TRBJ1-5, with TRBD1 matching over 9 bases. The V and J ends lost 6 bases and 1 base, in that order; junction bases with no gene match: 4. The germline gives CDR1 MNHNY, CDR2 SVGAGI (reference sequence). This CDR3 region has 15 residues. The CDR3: CASSRTGESNQPQHF. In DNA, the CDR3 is TGTGCCAGCAGCAGGACAGGGGAGAGCAATCAGCCCCAGCATTTT.

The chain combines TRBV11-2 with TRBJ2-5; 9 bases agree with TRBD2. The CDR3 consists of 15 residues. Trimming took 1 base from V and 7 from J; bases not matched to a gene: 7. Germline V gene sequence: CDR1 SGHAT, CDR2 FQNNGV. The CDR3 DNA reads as TGTGCCAGCAGCTTAGTCCTAGCGGGGCTCGGGACCCAGTACTTC. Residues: CASSLVLAGLGTQYF.

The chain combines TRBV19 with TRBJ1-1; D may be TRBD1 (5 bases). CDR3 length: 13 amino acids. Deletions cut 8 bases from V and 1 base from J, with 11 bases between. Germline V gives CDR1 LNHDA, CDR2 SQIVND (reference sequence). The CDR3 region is CASGGGENTEAFF. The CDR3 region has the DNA TGTGCCAGTGGCGGGGGGGAGAACACTGAAGCTTTCTTT.

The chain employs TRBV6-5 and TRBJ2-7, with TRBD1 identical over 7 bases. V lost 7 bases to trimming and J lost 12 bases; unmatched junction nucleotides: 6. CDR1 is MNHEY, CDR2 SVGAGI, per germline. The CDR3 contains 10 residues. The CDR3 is CASNRGQRYF. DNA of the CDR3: TGTGCCAGCAATAGGGGACAGCGGTACTTC.

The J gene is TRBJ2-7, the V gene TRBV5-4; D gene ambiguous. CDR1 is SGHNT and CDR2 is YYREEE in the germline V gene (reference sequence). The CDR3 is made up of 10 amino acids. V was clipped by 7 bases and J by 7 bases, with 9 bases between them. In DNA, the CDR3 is TGTGCCAGCGGTCGAGAGGAGCAGTACTTC. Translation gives CASGREEQYF.

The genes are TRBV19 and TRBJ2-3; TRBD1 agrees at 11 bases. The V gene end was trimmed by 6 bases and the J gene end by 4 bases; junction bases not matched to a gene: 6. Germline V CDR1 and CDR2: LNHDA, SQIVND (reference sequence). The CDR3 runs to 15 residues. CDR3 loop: CASSVGQGAADTQYF. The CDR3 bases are TGTGCCAGTAGCGTAGGACAGGGGGCGGCAGATACGCAGTATTTT.

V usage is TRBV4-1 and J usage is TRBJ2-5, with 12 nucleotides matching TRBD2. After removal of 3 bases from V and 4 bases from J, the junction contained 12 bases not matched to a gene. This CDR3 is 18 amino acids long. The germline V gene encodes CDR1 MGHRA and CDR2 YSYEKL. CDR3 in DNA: TGCGCCAGCAGCCAGGAACTAGCGGGGGGCGGTTATGGAGAGACCCAGTACTTC. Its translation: CASSQELAGGGYGETQYF.

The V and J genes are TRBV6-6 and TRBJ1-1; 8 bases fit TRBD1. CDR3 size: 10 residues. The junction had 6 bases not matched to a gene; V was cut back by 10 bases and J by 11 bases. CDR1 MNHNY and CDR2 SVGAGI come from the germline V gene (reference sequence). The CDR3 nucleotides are TGTGCCACCTCGGACAGGGCTGCTTTCTTT. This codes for CATSDRAAFF.

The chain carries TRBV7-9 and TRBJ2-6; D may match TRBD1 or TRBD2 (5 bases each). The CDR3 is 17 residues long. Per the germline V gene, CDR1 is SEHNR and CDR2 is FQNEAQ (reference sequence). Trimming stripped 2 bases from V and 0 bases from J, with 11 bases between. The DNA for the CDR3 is TGTGCCAGCAGCTTATTGGGACCCCCCTCTGGGGCCAACGTCCTGACTTTC. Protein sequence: CASSLLGPPSGANVLTF.